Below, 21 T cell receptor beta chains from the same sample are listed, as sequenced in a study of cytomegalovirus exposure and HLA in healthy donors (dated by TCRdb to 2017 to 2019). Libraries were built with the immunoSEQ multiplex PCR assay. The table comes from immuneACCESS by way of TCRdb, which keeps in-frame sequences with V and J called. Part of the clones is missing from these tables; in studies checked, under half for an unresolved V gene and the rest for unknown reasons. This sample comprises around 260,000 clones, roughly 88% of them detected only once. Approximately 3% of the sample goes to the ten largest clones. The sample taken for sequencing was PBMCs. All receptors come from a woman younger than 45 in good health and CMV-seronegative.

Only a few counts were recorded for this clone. CDR3 protein: CASSTQGNTEAFF. The CDR3 nucleotides read TGTGCCAGCAGTACACAGGGGAACACTGAAGCTTTCTTT. The rearrangement uses TRBV25-1 and TRBJ1-1, with D possibly TRBD1 on 6 matching bases. Germline assignment: CDR1 MGHDK and CDR2 SYGVNS. V lost 5 bases, J lost 1 base, and 8 bases lay in between. There are 13 residues in the CDR3.

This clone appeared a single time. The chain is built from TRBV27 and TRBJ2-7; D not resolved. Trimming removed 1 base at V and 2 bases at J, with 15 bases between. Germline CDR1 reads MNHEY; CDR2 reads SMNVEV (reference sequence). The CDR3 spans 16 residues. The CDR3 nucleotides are TGTGCCAGCAGTTTATTAGCTCGGGCGGAAGCCTACGAGCAGTACTTC. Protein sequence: CASSLLARAEAYEQYF.

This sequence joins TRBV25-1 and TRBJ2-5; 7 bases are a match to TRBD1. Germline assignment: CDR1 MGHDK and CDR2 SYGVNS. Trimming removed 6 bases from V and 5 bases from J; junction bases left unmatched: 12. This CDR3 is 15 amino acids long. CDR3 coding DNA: TGTGCCAGCAGACCGGGACAGTGGATAAGCGAGACCCAGTACTTC. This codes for CASRPGQWISETQYF. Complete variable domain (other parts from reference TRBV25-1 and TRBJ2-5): EADIYQTPRYLVIGTGKKITLECSQTMGHDKMYWYQQDPGMELHLIHYSYGVNSTEKGDLSSESTVSRIRTEHFPLTLESARPSHTSQYLCASRPGQWISETQYFGPGTRLLVL.

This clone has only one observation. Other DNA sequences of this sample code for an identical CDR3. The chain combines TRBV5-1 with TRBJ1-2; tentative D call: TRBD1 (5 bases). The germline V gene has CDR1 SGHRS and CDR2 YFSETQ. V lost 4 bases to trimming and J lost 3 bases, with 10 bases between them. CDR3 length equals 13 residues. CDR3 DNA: TGCGCCAGCAGCCTTGACAGAGACTATGGCTACACCTTC. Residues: CASSLDRDYGYTF.

The CDR3 loop is CASTDRDRGYF. DNA of the CDR3: TGTGCCAGCACCGATCGGGACAGGGGGTACTTC. The chain joins TRBV2 to TRBJ2-7; 10 positions match TRBD1. J gave up 12 bases and V 7 bases, and 6 bases lay outside the gene matches. The germline gives CDR1 SNHLY, CDR2 FYNNEI. This CDR3 spans 11 amino acids.

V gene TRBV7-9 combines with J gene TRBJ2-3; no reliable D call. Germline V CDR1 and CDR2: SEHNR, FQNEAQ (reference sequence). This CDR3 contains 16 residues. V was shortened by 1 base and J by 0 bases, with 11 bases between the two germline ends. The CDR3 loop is CASSLDQTSSTDTQYF. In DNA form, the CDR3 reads TGTGCCAGCAGCTTAGATCAGACATCTAGCACAGATACGCAGTATTTT.

This CDR3 reads CANSKGNLETQYF. CDR3 DNA sequence: TGTGCCAACTCGAAGGGGAATCTTGAGACCCAGTACTTC. The chain recombines TRBV2 with TRBJ2-5; TRBD1 is a possible D gene (5 bases). Per germline, CDR1 SNHLY and CDR2 FYNNEI. Trimming took 10 bases from V and 5 from J, leaving 17 bases between them. The CDR3 covers 13 residues.

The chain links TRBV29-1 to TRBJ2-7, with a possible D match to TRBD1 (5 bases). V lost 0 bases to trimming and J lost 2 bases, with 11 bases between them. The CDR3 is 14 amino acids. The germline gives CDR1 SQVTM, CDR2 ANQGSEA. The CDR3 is CSVEDLNRPYEQYF. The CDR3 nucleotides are TGCAGCGTTGAAGATCTGAACAGGCCCTACGAGCAGTACTTC.

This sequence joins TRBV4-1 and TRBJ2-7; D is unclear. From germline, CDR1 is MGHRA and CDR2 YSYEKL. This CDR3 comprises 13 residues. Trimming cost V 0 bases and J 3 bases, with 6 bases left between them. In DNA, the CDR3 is TGCGCCAGCAGCCAAGAACTCAGCTACGAGCAGTACTTC. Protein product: CASSQELSYEQYF.

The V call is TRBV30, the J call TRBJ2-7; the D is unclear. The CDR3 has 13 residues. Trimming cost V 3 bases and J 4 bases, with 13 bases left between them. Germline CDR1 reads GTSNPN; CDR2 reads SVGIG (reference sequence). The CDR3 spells CAWRGGFSYEQYF. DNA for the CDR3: TGTGCCTGGAGGGGTGGATTCTCATACGAGCAGTACTTC.

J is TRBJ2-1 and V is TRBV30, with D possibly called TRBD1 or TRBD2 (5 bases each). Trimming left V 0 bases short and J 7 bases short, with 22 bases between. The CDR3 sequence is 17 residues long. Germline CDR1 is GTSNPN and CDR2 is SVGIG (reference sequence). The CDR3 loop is CAWSVTRGTQRWNEQFF. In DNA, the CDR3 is TGTGCCTGGAGTGTAACCCGTGGGACCCAAAGATGGAATGAGCAGTTCTTC.

The CDR3 sequence is CASQGGTGINEQFF. The CDR3 DNA follows: TGTGCCAGCCAGGGCGGGACAGGGATAAATGAGCAGTTCTTC. The chain couples TRBV6-1 to TRBJ2-1; 9 bases map to TRBD1. Per germline, CDR1 MNHNS and CDR2 SASEGT. This CDR3 has 14 residues. The V and J ends lost 8 bases and 7 bases, in that order; junction bases with no gene match: 9.

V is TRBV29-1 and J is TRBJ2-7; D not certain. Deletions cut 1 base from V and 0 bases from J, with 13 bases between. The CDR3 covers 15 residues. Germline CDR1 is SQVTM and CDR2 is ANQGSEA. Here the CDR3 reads CSVEVSQLYSYEQYF. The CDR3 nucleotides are TGCAGCGTTGAAGTAAGCCAGCTTTACTCCTACGAGCAGTACTTC.

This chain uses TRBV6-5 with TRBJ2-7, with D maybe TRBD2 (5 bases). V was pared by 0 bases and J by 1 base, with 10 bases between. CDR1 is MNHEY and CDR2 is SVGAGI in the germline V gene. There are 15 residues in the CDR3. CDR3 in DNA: TGTGCCAGCAGTTACTCCTCAGCGGCGTCCTACGAGCAGTACTTC. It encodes CASSYSSAASYEQYF.

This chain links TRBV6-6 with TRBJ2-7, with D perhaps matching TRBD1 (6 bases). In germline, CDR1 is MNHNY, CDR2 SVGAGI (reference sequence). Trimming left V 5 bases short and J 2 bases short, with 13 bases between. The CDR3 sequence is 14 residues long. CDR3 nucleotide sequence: TGTGCCAGCAGTCAAAACAGGGAACCCTACGAGCAGTACTTC. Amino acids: CASSQNREPYEQYF.

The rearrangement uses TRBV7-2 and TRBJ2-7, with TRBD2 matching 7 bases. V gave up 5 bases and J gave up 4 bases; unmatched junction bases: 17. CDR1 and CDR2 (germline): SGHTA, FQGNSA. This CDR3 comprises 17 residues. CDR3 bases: TGTGCCAGCAGCCGTAAGGAAGGTGGGCTAGCGGCATACGAGCAGTACTTC. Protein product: CASSRKEGGLAAYEQYF.

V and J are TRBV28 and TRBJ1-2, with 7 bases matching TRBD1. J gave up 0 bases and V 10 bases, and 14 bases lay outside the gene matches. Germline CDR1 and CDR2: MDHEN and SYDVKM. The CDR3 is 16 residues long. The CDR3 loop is CATTQSRTGSNYGYTF. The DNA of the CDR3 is TGTGCCACCACACAGTCTAGGACAGGATCTAACTATGGCTACACCTTC.

The chain's CDR3 is CASSLEQFSYEQYF. The CDR3 bases are TGTGCCAGCAGCTTGGAACAGTTCTCCTACGAGCAGTACTTC. This rearrangement joins TRBV5-5 to TRBJ2-7; no clear D. The CDR3 length is 14 residues. Germline CDR1 SGHKS, CDR2 YYEKEE (reference sequence). V was pared by 0 bases and J by 0 bases, with 7 bases between.

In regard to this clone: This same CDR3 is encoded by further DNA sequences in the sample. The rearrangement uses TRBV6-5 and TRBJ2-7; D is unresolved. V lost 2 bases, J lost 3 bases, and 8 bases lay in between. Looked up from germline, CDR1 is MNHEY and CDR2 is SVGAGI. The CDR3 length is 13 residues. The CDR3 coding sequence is TGTGCCAGCAGTTACGGAGAACGCTACGAGCAGTACTTC. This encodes CASSYGERYEQYF.

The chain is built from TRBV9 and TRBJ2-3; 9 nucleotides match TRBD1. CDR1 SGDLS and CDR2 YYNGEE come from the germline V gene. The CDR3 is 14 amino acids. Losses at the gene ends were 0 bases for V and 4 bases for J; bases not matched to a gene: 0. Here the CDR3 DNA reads TGTGCCAGCAGCGTAGGACAGGGGGCAGATACGCAGTATTTT. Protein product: CASSVGQGADTQYF.

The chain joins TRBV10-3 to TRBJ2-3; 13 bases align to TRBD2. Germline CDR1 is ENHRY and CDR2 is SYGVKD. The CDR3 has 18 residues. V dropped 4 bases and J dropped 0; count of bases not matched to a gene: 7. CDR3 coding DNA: TGTGCCATCAGTGCGGAACTAGCGGGAGGGCCAAGCACAGATACGCAGTATTTT. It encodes CAISAELAGGPSTDTQYF.